This T cell receptor beta chain derives from a study of shared clonotypes between healthy human individuals. In the study overall: Each donor's CD4 naive and CD4 memory cells filled three plates apiece, CD8 naive two, and CD8 memory one.

The study drew its donors from healthy HIV-negative adults without recent acute infections or vaccinations. The study separated CD4+ cells into CD45RA+ naive and CD45RA-negative memory subsets. V gave up 5 bases and J gave up 4 bases; unmatched junction bases: 13. CDR1 SGHVS and CDR2 FQNEAQ come from the germline V gene. CDR3 length: 17 residues. An even split of each subset's genomic DNA across several immunoSEQ plates was performed. Profiled with immunoSEQ multiplex PCR; TCRdb holds only in-frame clones, not every one. The sample has 730,000 or so clones, around 72% seen once; the top ten hold about 1.7%. This clone was seen only a few times.

Material for sequencing was memory CD4+ T cells sorted from blood. Described subset: CD45RA-negative fraction. This TCR derives from a woman aged 30 to 39 in good health. The chain recombines TRBV7-8 with TRBJ1-2, with TRBD1 identical over 10 bases. This CDR3 is CASSTRLDRGRVYGYTF. The DNA of the CDR3 is TGTGCCAGCAGCACTCGCCTAGACAGGGGGCGCGTCTATGGCTACACCTTC.